This TCR beta chain comes out of a study of cytomegalovirus exposure and HLA in healthy donors. The CDR3 has 15 residues. TCRdb keeps only in-frame clones here, not all; method: immunoSEQ multiplex PCR. The table records about 130,000 clones, roughly 89% of them present only once. In this sample, this clone turned up once. Its specificity is not known. Study outcomes and limitations: Reports indicated that the classifier achieved high specificity and sensitivity in diagnosing cytomegalovirus status.

The receptor was isolated from a woman younger than 30 in good health and CMV-seropositive. Sequencing input: PBMCs. V is TRBV21-1 and J is TRBJ1-5. TRBV21-1 is an annotated pseudogene. The chain's CDR3 is CASSKAGGSNQPQHF. CDR3 DNA sequence: TGTGCCAGCAGCAAAGCTGGGGGGTCCAATCAGCCCCAGCATTTT.